This is a list of T cell receptor beta chains from one sample in a study of T-cell memory formation after mild COVID-19. TCRdb ran MiXCR on the 5' RACE reads and lists one entry per CDR3 protein. Of 150,000 to 200,000 distinct CDR3 sequences in the sample, 13% to 15% were seen once. The sequencing sample was made of PBMCs or a T cell subset sorted from them (not recorded which). These receptors all stem from an adult woman who had mild COVID-19 (a few samples of this study predate the infection). Cell type and time point are not known. Both conserved end residues are trimmed from each CDR3. Fields, in order: J gene, V gene, CDR3 protein.

J: TRBJ2-5
V: TRBV5-1
CDR3: ASSHPGEETQY

J: TRBJ2-3
V: TRBV27
CDR3: ASSSGTAGADTQY

J: TRBJ1-5
V: TRBV7-2
CDR3: ASSPTYGSNQPQH

J: TRBJ1-1
V: TRBV4-3
CDR3: ASSHTHLIGVNTEAF

J: TRBJ1-2
V: TRBV5-6
CDR3: ASSLSYTGRFGYT

J: TRBJ1-1
V: TRBV5-1
CDR3: ASSWAGAEAF

J: TRBJ2-2
V: TRBV7-9
CDR3: ASSFTAGSGELF

J: TRBJ2-7
V: TRBV6-1
CDR3: ASSEVPGQAMEQY

J: TRBJ1-2
V: TRBV5-1
CDR3: ASSLDMRGSYT

J: TRBJ1-1
V: TRBV5-1
CDR3: ASSPQPVNTEAF

J: TRBJ2-3
V: TRBV7-2
CDR3: ASSSLAAVSTDTQY

J: TRBJ2-1
V: TRBV7-8
CDR3: ASSLSASGGYNEQF

J: TRBJ2-1
V: TRBV4-3
CDR3: ASSQGLAYEQF

J: TRBJ2-7
V: TRBV7-9
CDR3: ASSARTGGYEQY

J: TRBJ2-1
V: TRBV6-2/TRBV6-3
CDR3: ASSYPTGGYNEQF

J: TRBJ1-2
V: TRBV29-1
CDR3: SVEVWGLGQGAGFGYT

J: TRBJ2-2
V: TRBV5-1
CDR3: ASSQRDRGLYTGELF

J: TRBJ2-7
V: TRBV7-6
CDR3: ASTQSQLSYEQY

J: TRBJ2-3
V: TRBV7-3
CDR3: ASSLAGGITDTQY

J: TRBJ2-5
V: TRBV4-2
CDR3: ASSQGIGAGGYETQY

J: TRBJ1-3
V: TRBV7-9
CDR3: ASSSIRGGLHTIY

J: TRBJ2-1
V: TRBV6-6
CDR3: ASSYEGRSYNEQF

J: TRBJ2-3
V: TRBV10-2
CDR3: ASSVGQGRTDTQY

J: TRBJ2-6
V: TRBV27
CDR3: ASSSPAGANVLT

J: TRBJ2-3
V: TRBV2
CDR3: ASSEALLAGVGDTQY

J: TRBJ2-7
V: TRBV5-1
CDR3: ASSLTQFPTYEQY

J: TRBJ2-3
V: TRBV4-1
CDR3: ASSQVRMDTQY

J: TRBJ2-5
V: TRBV7-9
CDR3: ASSLAGGVETQY

J: TRBJ2-5
V: TRBV7-6
CDR3: ASSLRTRSKETQY

J: TRBJ2-1
V: TRBV20-1
CDR3: SARAAGISYNEQF

J: TRBJ2-2
V: TRBV30
CDR3: AWKWGRGTGELF

J: TRBJ2-2
V: TRBV2
CDR3: ASSVPDTGELF

J: TRBJ2-5
V: TRBV7-9
CDR3: ASSASAREGTETQY

J: TRBJ1-1
V: TRBV20-1
CDR3: SARATTEAF

J: TRBJ1-2
V: TRBV29-1
CDR3: SVAPGSYGYT

J: TRBJ1-1
V: TRBV6-2/TRBV6-3
CDR3: ASSYSAGGSNTEAF

J: TRBJ2-2
V: TRBV7-6
CDR3: ASSPGPNTGELF

J: TRBJ2-3
V: TRBV4-3
CDR3: ASSQDLSTDTQY

J: TRBJ2-1
V: TRBV7-8
CDR3: ASSRRLAGALNEQF

J: TRBJ2-7
V: TRBV7-8
CDR3: ASRPRVAYEQY

J: TRBJ2-2
V: TRBV27
CDR3: ASSYYGTGGTGELF

J: TRBJ2-3
V: TRBV9
CDR3: ASSARTSGAKADTQY

J: TRBJ2-2
V: TRBV3-1
CDR3: ASRPGTGVGTGELF

J: TRBJ2-1
V: TRBV12-3/TRBV12-4
CDR3: ASSGGLAAYNEQF

J: TRBJ2-4
V: TRBV27
CDR3: ASGINSVANIQY

J: TRBJ1-2
V: TRBV7-8
CDR3: ASSERGSMGYT

J: TRBJ2-1
V: TRBV11-2
CDR3: ASSFNAPSSYNEQF

J: TRBJ2-3
V: TRBV7-3
CDR3: ASSLPARLAEISTDTQY

J: TRBJ1-5
V: TRBV6-2/TRBV6-3
CDR3: ASSSIGGNQPQH

J: TRBJ2-7
V: TRBV29-1
CDR3: SVVTTGYYEQY